This TCR beta chain is from a study of cytotoxic CD8 clonotypes in ibrutinib-treated CLL. Study summary: Within the patient group, 11 were relapsed/refractory and about 15 treatment-naive, and some 17 were IGHV unmutated. Study observations and caveats: At the start, clonality exceeded age-matched healthy donors and followed circulating CD8+ T-cell counts.

The CDR3 contains 15 residues. Deletions cut 2 bases from V and 9 bases from J, with 18 bases between. The germline V gene has CDR1 SGDLS and CDR2 YYNGEE. Libraries were prepared by immunoSEQ multiplex PCR; TCRdb keeps only in-frame clonotypes and omits some of them. The sample shows roughly 45,000 clones, over 60% of them seen only once. Roughly 2 micrograms of genomic DNA came from cryopreserved PBMCs for TCR beta libraries. As concerns this clone: What it binds is not known.

The clonotype was recovered from a human donor with chronic lymphocytic leukemia. The chain carries TRBV9 and TRBJ2-1; a possible D gene is TRBD2 (5 bases). Sequences were derived from PBMCs, sampled after 24 months of ibrutinib treatment. CDR3 nucleotide sequence: TGTGCCAGCAGCGTTTCTTCGGGTAGCGTCGGTGAGCAGTTCTTC. Amino acids: CASSVSSGSVGEQFF.